The 14 T cell receptor beta chains below all came from one sample that was sequenced in a study of blood T cell repertoires in COVID-19. The table came from immunoSEQ multiplex PCR; TCRdb's copy has only in-frame clones and leaves some out. The sample yields hundreds of thousands of clones, about 91% seen once. Input material: peripheral blood. The receptor source for this set is a man of 80 years or more with acute or convalescent COVID-19.

This chain uses TRBV7-3 with TRBJ1-5; D ambiguous. From germline, CDR1 is SGHTA and CDR2 FQGTGA. Trimming stripped 3 bases from V and 7 bases from J, with 13 bases between. The CDR3 sequence is 14 residues long. The CDR3 loop is CASSLGGEGQPQHF. The DNA of the CDR3 is TGTGCCAGCAGCTTGGGAGGTGAGGGCCAGCCCCAGCATTTT.

The chain is built from TRBV19 and TRBJ1-5; the D is unclear. CDR1 LNHDA and CDR2 SQIVND come from the germline V gene (reference sequence). The CDR3 runs to 13 residues. V lost 6 bases and J lost 4, with 10 bases in between. CDR3 residues: CASRAGFNQPQHF. The CDR3 DNA sequence: TGTGCCAGTAGAGCAGGCTTTAATCAGCCCCAGCATTTT.

The rearrangement uses TRBV6-6 and TRBJ1-5; D not certain. This CDR3 contains 13 residues. Between the trimmed V and J ends, which lost 7 bases and 5 bases, there was a span of 12 bases. Germline lookup yields CDR1 MNHNY and CDR2 SVGAGI (reference sequence). The CDR3 bases are TGTGCCAGCACCCAGGCGCCATATCAGCCCCAGCATTTT. It specifies CASTQAPYQPQHF.

As to this clone: The sample carries other DNA sequences with the same CDR3. V usage is TRBV4-1 and J usage is TRBJ2-1, with D possibly being TRBD2 (6 bases). Germline CDR1 is MGHRA and CDR2 is YSYEKL. CDR3 size: 13 residues. Trimming removed 3 bases at V and 6 bases at J, with 9 bases between. CDR3 sequence (DNA): TGCGCCAGCAGCCAGGGAGGTAGCAATGAGCAGTTCTTC. This gives the protein CASSQGGSNEQFF.

The chain uses TRBV9 and TRBJ2-2; TRBD2 matches at 14 bases. Trimming cost V 4 bases and J 2 bases; bases outside gene matches: 7. The CDR3 is 18 residues long. Germline V gene lookup returns CDR1 SGDLS and CDR2 YYNGEE. The CDR3 DNA reads TGTGCCAGCAGCCCAGGAGGGACTAGCGGGGGAAACACCGGGGAGCTGTTTTTT. This sequence encodes CASSPGGTSGGNTGELFF.

This chain uses TRBV5-5 with TRBJ1-6; TRBD1 matches 9 bases. The junction had 2 bases not matched to a gene; V was cut back by 3 bases and J by 7 bases. Germline values: CDR1 SGHKS, CDR2 YYEKEE (reference sequence). The CDR3 contains 14 residues. CDR3 nucleotides: TGTGCCAGCAGCTCGGGACAGGGAAATTCACCCCTCCACTTT. Its protein is CASSSGQGNSPLHF.

The rearrangement uses TRBV19 and TRBJ2-2, with TRBD2 as a possible D gene (6 bases). This CDR3 spans 16 amino acids. V gave up 3 bases and J gave up 5 bases, with 16 bases separating them. Germline lookup yields CDR1 LNHDA and CDR2 SQIVND (reference sequence). DNA for the CDR3: TGTGCCAGTAGTATCCAAGGGAGAGGGAGGACCGGGGAGCTGTTTTTT. Its translation: CASSIQGRGRTGELFF.

The V and J genes are TRBV3-1 (or the pseudogene TRBV3-2) and TRBJ2-7; 10 nucleotides agree with TRBD2. The CDR3 runs 15 residues. Germline values: CDR1 LGHDT, CDR2 YNNKEL (reference sequence). The V and J ends lost 4 bases and 5 bases, in that order; junction bases with no gene match: 8. The CDR3 is CASSRVSSGGHEQYF. As DNA, the CDR3 is TGTGCCAGCAGCCGAGTGTCTAGCGGGGGCCACGAGCAGTACTTC.

DNA for the CDR3: TGTGCCAGCAGTTACCAGGCTGGAAACACCATATATTTT. Its protein product is CASSYQAGNTIYF. The chain is built from TRBV6-5 and TRBJ1-3, with no clear D. With 2 bases removed from V and 2 bases from J, the gap between germline ends came to 4 bases. The CDR3 is 13 amino acids. From germline, CDR1 is MNHEY and CDR2 SVGAGI.

This clone came up a few times. The CDR3 reads CATNPGGGPTTGELFF. The CDR3 DNA follows: TGTGCCACCAATCCCGGAGGGGGCCCAACCACCGGGGAGCTGTTTTTT. The chain carries TRBV25-1 and TRBJ2-2, with D possibly TRBD1 on 7 matching bases. The V gene's germline CDR1 is MGHDK and CDR2 SYGVNS. V shed 10 bases and J shed 4 bases, with 22 bases lying between them. The CDR3 consists of 16 residues.

The chain carries TRBV4-2 and TRBJ1-3, with 10 bases aligning to TRBD1. The CDR3 covers 16 residues. Per the germline V gene, CDR1 is LGHNA and CDR2 is YNFKEQ. The J segment lost 2 bases and the V segment lost 4 bases, leaving 5 bases of the junction unmatched. CDR3 loop: CASSPGQGTTGNTIYF. CDR3 in DNA: TGTGCCAGCAGCCCGGGACAGGGGACCACTGGAAACACCATATATTTT.

V is TRBV4-3 and J is TRBJ2-6; 7 positions agree with TRBD1. V lost 0 bases and J lost 2; bases outside the gene matches: 1. Germline-derived CDR1 and CDR2 are LGHNA and YSLEER. This CDR3 comprises 16 residues. CDR3 coding DNA: TGCGCCAGCAGCCAAGAAACAGGGGCTGGGGCCAACGTCCTGACTTTC. It yields the protein CASSQETGAGANVLTF.

This chain connects TRBV5-1 to TRBJ2-1; 8 positions match TRBD1. The CDR3 length is 15 residues. Germline CDR1 SGHRS, CDR2 YFSETQ. The trim removed 2 bases at V and 8 bases at J, leaving 9 bases unmatched. CDR3 DNA: TGCGCCAGCAGCTTTAGGACAGGGAATAACGATGAGCAGTTCTTC. It yields the protein CASSFRTGNNDEQFF.

This chain joins TRBV18 and TRBJ2-7; D is perhaps TRBD2 (5 bases). Trimming removed 1 base from V and 4 bases from J, with 14 bases in between. The CDR3 loop spans 15 amino acids. Looked up from germline, CDR1 is KGHSH and CDR2 is LQKENI. The CDR3 here is CASSPRASQRYEQYF. As DNA, the CDR3 is TGTGCCAGCTCACCACGGGCGTCTCAGCGGTACGAGCAGTACTTC. The full variable domain, its missing parts supplied by reference TRBV18 and TRBJ2-7, is NAGVMQNPRHLVRRRGQEARLRCSPMKGHSHVYWYRQLPEEGLKFMVYLQKENIIDESGMPKERFSAEFPKEGPSILRIQQVVRGDSAAYFCASSPRASQRYEQYFGPGTRLTVT.